This note documents a single TCR beta chain sequence. This record comes from a study of blood T cell repertoires in COVID-19. Overall study context: Sources were T cells, B-cell-depleted T cells, or PBMCs; the material itself was cDNA or gDNA.

As processed by the authors: The authors estimated nucleated cell counts from reference gene primer amplification. Assay: immunoSEQ multiplex PCR; the TCRdb copy retains only in-frame clones and omits some. The D gene and trimming were derived from the DNA, and the V and J assignments and clone size from that table. The table lists 74,000 or so clones, 75% to 90% of them singletons. V was shortened by 3 bases and J by 0 bases, with 18 bases between the two germline ends. The CDR3 extends over 18 amino acids. Germline-derived CDR1 and CDR2 are SGHVS and FQNEAQ. The chain carries TRBV7-8 and TRBJ2-1; D possibly corresponds to TRBD1 (5 bases). The TCR comes from a man between 50 and 59 years old with active COVID-19. The sequenced sample consisted of peripheral blood. DNA of the CDR3: TGTGCCAGCAGCTTTCCTCTCTTGGACACAGGCTCCTACAATGAGCAGTTCTTC. Its protein is CASSFPLLDTGSYNEQFF.